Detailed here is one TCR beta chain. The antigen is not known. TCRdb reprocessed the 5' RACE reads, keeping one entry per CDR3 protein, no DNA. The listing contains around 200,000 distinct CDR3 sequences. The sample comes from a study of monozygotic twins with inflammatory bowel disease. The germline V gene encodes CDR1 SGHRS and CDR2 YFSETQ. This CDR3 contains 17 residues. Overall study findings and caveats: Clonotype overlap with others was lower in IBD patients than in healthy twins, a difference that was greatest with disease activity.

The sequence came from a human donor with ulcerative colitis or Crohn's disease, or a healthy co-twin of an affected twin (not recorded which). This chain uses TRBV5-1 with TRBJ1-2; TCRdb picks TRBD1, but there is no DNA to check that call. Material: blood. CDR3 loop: CASSFGTGGQPNYGYTF. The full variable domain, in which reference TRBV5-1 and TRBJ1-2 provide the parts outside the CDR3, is KAGVTQTPRYLIKTRGQQVTLSCSPISGHRSVSWYQQTPGQGLQFLFEYFSETQRNKGNFPGRFSGRQFSNSRSEMNVSTLELGDSALYLCASSFGTGGQPNYGYTFGSGTRLTVV.